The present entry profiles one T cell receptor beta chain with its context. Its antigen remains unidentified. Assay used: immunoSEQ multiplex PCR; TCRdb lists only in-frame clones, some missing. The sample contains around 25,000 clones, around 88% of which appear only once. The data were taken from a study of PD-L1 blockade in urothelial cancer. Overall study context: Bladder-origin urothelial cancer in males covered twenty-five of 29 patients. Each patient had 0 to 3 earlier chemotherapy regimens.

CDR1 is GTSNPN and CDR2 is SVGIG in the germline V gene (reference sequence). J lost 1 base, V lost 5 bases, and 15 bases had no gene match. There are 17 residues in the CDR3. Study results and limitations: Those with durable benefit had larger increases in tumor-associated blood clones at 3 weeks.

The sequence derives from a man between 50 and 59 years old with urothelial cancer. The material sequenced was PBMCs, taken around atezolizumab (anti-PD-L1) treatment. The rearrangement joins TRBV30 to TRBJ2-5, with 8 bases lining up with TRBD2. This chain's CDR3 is CAWVPISRAGAQETQYF. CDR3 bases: TGTGCCTGGGTCCCGATTTCGCGAGCGGGGGCCCAAGAGACCCAGTACTTC.